This T cell receptor beta chain was captured in a study of regulatory T cells in long-lasting Graves disease. Sample time point: persistent/refractory GD, antithyroid drugs over 5 years with positive TRAb. PBMC RNA was the source of the TCR library. It was by American Thyroid Association guidelines that Graves' disease was diagnosed. Staff took about 10 milliliters of peripheral blood and put it into EDTA tubes. The TCR beta library used iRepertoire HTBI primers with Arm-PCR amplification of CDR3. TCRdb recomputed calls from the multiplex PCR reads with MiXCR, one row per CDR3 protein. The sample lists 600,000 to 800,000 distinct CDR3 sequences; 30% were seen once. CDR1 and CDR2 from the germline V gene are MDHEN and SYDVKM. The V gene lost 7 bases and the J gene lost 5 bases, with 9 bases spanning the gap. The length of the CDR3 is 11 residues. Study-wide results and caveats: With persistent disease, TRBV28, TRBJ1-2 and TRBJ2-5 were the favored segments. Those with persistent disease had in common more public clonotypes (about 3,000) than new patients (approximately 990).

This clonotype was observed a handful of times. What it recognizes is unknown. The sequence was obtained from a female donor with Graves disease. This sample comprised peripheral blood mononuclear cells (PBMCs), obtained when the disease was refractory, from a patient treated with antithyroid drugs. The chain combines TRBV28 with TRBJ2-7; the D is unclear. The CDR3: CASTNFHEQYF. DNA for the CDR3: TGTGCCAGCACCAACTTCCACGAGCAGTACTTC.